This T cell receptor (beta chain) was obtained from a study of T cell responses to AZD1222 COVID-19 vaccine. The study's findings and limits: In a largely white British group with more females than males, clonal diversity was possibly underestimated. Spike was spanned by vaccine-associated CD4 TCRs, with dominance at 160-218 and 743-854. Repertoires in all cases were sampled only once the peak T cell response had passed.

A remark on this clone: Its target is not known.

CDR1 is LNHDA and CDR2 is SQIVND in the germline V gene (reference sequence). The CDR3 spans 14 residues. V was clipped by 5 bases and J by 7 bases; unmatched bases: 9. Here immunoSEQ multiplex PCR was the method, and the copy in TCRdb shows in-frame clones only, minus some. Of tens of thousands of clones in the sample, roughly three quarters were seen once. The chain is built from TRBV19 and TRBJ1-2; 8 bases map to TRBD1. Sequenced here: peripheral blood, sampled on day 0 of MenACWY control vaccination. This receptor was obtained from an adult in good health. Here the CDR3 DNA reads TGTGCCAGTAGTCGGACAGGGAGCGGGCCTGGCTACACCTTC. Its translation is CASSRTGSGPGYTF.